This T cell receptor (beta chain) was profiled in a study of blood T cells in healthy people across ages. This CDR3 has 14 residues. Germline CDR1 and CDR2: KGHSH and LQKENI. V was clipped by 6 bases and J by 3 bases, with 14 bases between them. This clonotype has just a few counts. Its antigen is unknown. Study observations and caveats: Measured against age, TCR beta diversity per million T cells decreased in a roughly linear manner. Diversity figures based on one million T cells were deemed too low.

It was with a sample-barcoded 5' primer and a J-beta primer mix that a second PCR of roughly 7 to 12 cycles was run. Every cDNA molecule bore a tag from a template-switch adaptor containing 12 random nucleotides. Each CDR3 protein gets one entry after TCRdb re-called the 5' RACE reads with MiXCR. The table includes 1.5 million to 2 million distinct CDR3 sequences, 28% detected once. The authors drew 7.5 to 10 milliliters of peripheral blood from each donor. The TCR was taken from a woman between 25 and 40 years old in good health. This sequence joins TRBV18 and TRBJ1-2; D may be TRBD1 (6 bases). Material: blood. In nucleotides, the CDR3 is TGTGCCAGCTCGACGGACAGAGAGCACTATGGCTACACCTTC. Translated: CASSTDREHYGYTF.